The clone carrying this T cell receptor beta chain was found many times. Its cognate antigen is unknown. V dropped 5 bases and J dropped 13 bases, with 12 bases sitting between them. Per the germline V gene, CDR1 is SEHNR and CDR2 is FQNEAQ (reference sequence). The CDR3 runs 12 residues. This specimen comes from a study of human T cells and chemical hapten exposure. Study summary: Recorded diagnoses among the mostly female patients were alopecia areata, totalis or universalis. General study points: The study found that PT1 expanded TCR counts correlated positively with patch test score. With regard to DPC sensitization, TCRs above 1 in 1000 frequency did not change.

Time point specified: pre-sensitization, week 0. The treatment denotes: therapeutic diphenylcyclopropenone sensitization with weekly scalp DPC. Unfractionated whole blood was the source of the extracted total RNA. Via MiXCR, TCRdb re-called the RACE reads, giving one row per CDR3 protein. This sample yields around 110,000 distinct CDR3 sequences, of which roughly 12% are seen a single time; 1.5% to 2% belongs to the top ten. The sample was whole blood, taken in connection with sensitization to the hapten diphenylcyclopropenone (DPC). The TCR originated in a woman between 50 and 59 years old with alopecia areata. Some clones in this sample may be carry-over from other donors' samples. The V and J genes are TRBV7-9 and TRBJ1-6; tentatively, D is TRBD1 (5 bases). CDR3 nucleotides: TGTGCCAGCAGCCCCCCGGGGGACCCCCTCCACTTT. Its protein is CASSPPGDPLHF.